This T cell receptor (beta chain) came from a study of OX40 agonist ivuxolimab in advanced cancers. General study results and limits: CD8+ T cells (on average) carried more expanded clones than CD4+ T cells.

Trimming stripped 5 bases from V and 8 bases from J, with 15 bases between. The CDR3 consists of 13 residues. Germline CDR1 MGHRA, CDR2 YSYEKL. Data came from immunoSEQ multiplex PCR; TCRdb stores just in-frame clones and leaves some out. Among roughly 120,000 clones listed, less than 95% were seen once. This clone turned up a few times. Its antigen is as yet unknown. This clonotype was sampled from an adult with an advanced solid tumor such as melanoma, head and neck, liver or kidney cancer. Sample: CD4+ or CD8+ T cells sorted from blood, taken in a trial of the OX40 agonist ivuxolimab. This chain links TRBV4-1 with TRBJ1-2; D remains unclear. CDR3 region: CASSSIGSYGYTF. CDR3 DNA: TGCGCCAGCAGCTCTATAGGGTCTTACGGCTACACCTTC.